One and the same sample provided the 14 T cell receptor beta chains below, sequenced in a study of blood T cells in healthy people across ages. Then a second PCR, running roughly 7 to 11 cycles, was carried out with a sample-barcoded 5' primer and a J-beta primer mix. TCRdb re-called the 5' RACE reads through MiXCR, storing one row per CDR3 protein. The table includes 650,000 to 900,000 distinct CDR3 sequences, under 80% detected once. Sequencing was done on a sample of blood. Receptors were obtained from a man aged 25 to 45 in good health.

The J gene is TRBJ2-3, the V gene TRBV7-2; D might be TRBD1 or TRBD2, each matching 5 bases. CDR3 length: 16 amino acids. The V end was cut by 2 bases, the J end by 11 bases, with 23 bases between. Germline V lookup: CDR1 SGHTA, CDR2 FQGNSA. The CDR3 nucleotides read TGTGCCAGCAGCTTAAGGGGTCGGGGCCCGGCCGGGGTGCAGTATTTT. Translation: CASSLRGRGPAGVQYF.

This clonotype was observed a handful of times. The J gene is TRBJ1-1, the V gene TRBV29-1; tentative D call: TRBD1 (6 bases). V was shortened by 3 bases and J by 4 bases, with 15 bases between the two germline ends. Germline V CDR1 and CDR2: SQVTM, ANQGSEA. The CDR3 runs 14 residues. CDR3 sequence (DNA): TGCAGCGTTGACCAACAGGGAAGTTCCACTGAAGCTTTCTTT. Residues: CSVDQQGSSTEAFF.

This clonotype was observed a few times. The rearrangement links TRBV29-1 to TRBJ2-3, with TRBD2 matching 8 bases. The CDR3 length is 14 residues. Looked up from germline, CDR1 is SQVTM and CDR2 is ANQGSEA. Losses at the gene ends were 5 bases for V and 3 bases for J; bases not matched to a gene: 7. The CDR3 bases are TGCAGCGTTTTACTAGCGGATCTTACAGATACGCAGTATTTT. Amino acids: CSVLLADLTDTQYF.

This clonotype came up once. This chain connects TRBV18 to TRBJ1-4, with a weak D call TRBD1 (6 bases). Germline loops: CDR1 KGHSH, CDR2 LQKENI. The CDR3 has 14 residues. V was pared by 2 bases and J by 8 bases, with 12 bases between. CDR3 nucleotides: TGTGCCAGCTCACCAGGGGGGCCGGAGGAAAAACTGTTTTTT. Protein product: CASSPGGPEEKLFF.

This clonotype was counted ten times or more. V is TRBV6-2 or TRBV6-3 and J is TRBJ2-7; 13 bases are a match to TRBD2. Trimming removed 5 bases from V and 2 bases from J; junction bases left unmatched: 6. The CDR3 covers 16 residues. Germline V gives CDR1 MNHEY, CDR2 SVGEGT. The CDR3 is CASSRGLAGNPYEQYF. CDR3 bases: TGTGCCAGCAGTAGGGGACTAGCGGGGAATCCCTACGAGCAGTACTTC.

V usage is TRBV4-2 and J usage is TRBJ1-2; D gene ambiguous. The V end was cut by 1 base, the J end by 0 bases, with 9 bases between. Looked up from germline, CDR1 is LGHNA and CDR2 is YNFKEQ. This CDR3 is built from 15 residues. This CDR3 reads CASSQVLPPNYGYTF. In nucleotides, the CDR3 is TGTGCCAGCAGCCAAGTGTTACCTCCTAACTATGGCTACACCTTC.

In its sample, this clonotype was seen once. This sequence joins TRBV11-2 and TRBJ2-1; D is undetermined. This CDR3 is 13 amino acids long. Germline V gives CDR1 SGHAT, CDR2 FQNNGV. Trimming stripped 5 bases from V and 3 bases from J, with 8 bases between. The CDR3 protein is CASSPVNYNEQFF. The CDR3 DNA reads TGTGCCAGCAGCCCGGTGAACTACAATGAGCAGTTCTTC.

This chain uses TRBV29-1 with TRBJ2-7; 9 bases fit TRBD2. The J call is uncertain, as TRBJ2-5 better fits the DNA end. This CDR3 spans 13 amino acids. Germline V gene sequence: CDR1 SQVTM, CDR2 ANQGSEA. CDR3 nucleotides: TGCACGAGCAGCGGGGGGCCGGGAGAGACCCAGTACTTC. Translated: CTSSGGPGETQYF.

The V call is TRBV10-1, the J call TRBJ2-4; the D gene is possibly TRBD1 (5 bases). The CDR3 is 15 residues long. Germline V CDR1 and CDR2: WNHNN, SYGVQD (reference sequence). V was shortened by 6 bases and J by 3 bases, with 15 bases between the two germline ends. Written as DNA, the CDR3 is TGCGCCAGCAGCCTAAAGGGGATCGGCAAAAACATTCAGTACTTC. This gives the protein CASSLKGIGKNIQYF.

The chain couples TRBV5-1 to TRBJ2-4; 8 bases agree with TRBD2. The J call may be faulty, since TRBJ2-5 better matches the DNA end. Germline lookup yields CDR1 SGHRS and CDR2 YFSETQ. There are 16 residues in the CDR3. The CDR3 bases are TGCGCCAGCAGCTTGGCCGAGCGGGGGACCCAAGAGACCCAGTACTTC. Protein sequence: CASSLAERGTQETQYF.

The V call is TRBV15, the J call TRBJ2-1; D is possibly TRBD2 (6 bases). V dropped 5 bases and J dropped 5 bases, with 16 bases sitting between them. The CDR3 contains 15 residues. The germline V gene has CDR1 LNHNV and CDR2 YYDKDF (reference sequence). The CDR3: CATSLRRGSNNEQFF. As DNA, the CDR3 is TGTGCCACCAGCCTCCGTCGGGGGTCTAACAATGAGCAGTTCTTC.

As regards this clonotype: A single base separates this from a much larger clone, so it may be a read error. The chain carries TRBV12-3 or TRBV12-4 and TRBJ2-7; D is ambiguous. The CDR3 sequence is 11 residues long. CDR3 in amino acids: CAGSFASEQYF. The DNA for the CDR3 is TGTGCCGGCAGTTTCGCTAGCGAGCAGTACTTC.

This chain uses TRBV28 with TRBJ2-3; TRBD2 aligns across 7 bases. Germline values: CDR1 MDHEN, CDR2 SYDVKM. The CDR3 is 17 amino acids. V lost 2 bases to trimming and J lost 0 bases; unmatched junction nucleotides: 8. CDR3 residues: CASSLGPAGSSTDTQYF. The CDR3 nucleotides read TGTGCCAGCAGTTTAGGCCCAGCGGGGTCTAGCACAGATACGCAGTATTTT.

This clonotype was seen more than once but under ten times. The J gene is TRBJ1-2, the V gene TRBV20-1; 8 bases align to TRBD1. The CDR3 sequence is 14 residues long. Germline V gene data show CDR1 as DFQATT and CDR2 as SNEGSKA (reference sequence). The CDR3 nucleotides read TGCAGCGCTGAGGGTCGACAGGGGTTTTTAGGCTACACCTTC. Its protein product is CSAEGRQGFLGYTF.